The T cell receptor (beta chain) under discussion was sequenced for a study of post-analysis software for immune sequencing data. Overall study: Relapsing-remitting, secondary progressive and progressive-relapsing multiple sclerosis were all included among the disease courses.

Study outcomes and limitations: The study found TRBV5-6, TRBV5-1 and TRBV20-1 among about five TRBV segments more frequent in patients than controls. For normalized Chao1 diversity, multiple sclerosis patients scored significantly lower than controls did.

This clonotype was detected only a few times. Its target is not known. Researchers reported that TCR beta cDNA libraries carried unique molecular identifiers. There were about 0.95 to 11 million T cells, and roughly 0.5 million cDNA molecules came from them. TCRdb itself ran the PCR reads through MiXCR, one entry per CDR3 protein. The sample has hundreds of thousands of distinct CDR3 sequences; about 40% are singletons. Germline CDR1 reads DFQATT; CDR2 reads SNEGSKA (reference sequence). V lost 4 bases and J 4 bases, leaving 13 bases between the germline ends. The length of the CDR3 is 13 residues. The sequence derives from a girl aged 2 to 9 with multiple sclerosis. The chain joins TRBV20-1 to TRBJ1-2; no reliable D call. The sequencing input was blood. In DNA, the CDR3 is TGCAGTGCTACCCCCACACGGAGCTATGGCTACACCTTC. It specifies CSATPTRSYGYTF.